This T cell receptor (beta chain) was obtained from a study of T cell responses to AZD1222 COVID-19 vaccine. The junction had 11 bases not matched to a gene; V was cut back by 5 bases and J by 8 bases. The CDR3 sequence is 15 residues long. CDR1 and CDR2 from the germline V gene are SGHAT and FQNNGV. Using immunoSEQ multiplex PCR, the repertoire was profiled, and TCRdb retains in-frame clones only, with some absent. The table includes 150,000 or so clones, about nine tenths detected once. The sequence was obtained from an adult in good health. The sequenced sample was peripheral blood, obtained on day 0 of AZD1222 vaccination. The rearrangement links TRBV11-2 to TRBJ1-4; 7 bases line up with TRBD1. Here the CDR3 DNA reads TGTGCCAGCAGCACCCCTCGACAGGGAGGAGAAAAACTGTTTTTT. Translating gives CASSTPRQGGEKLFF.